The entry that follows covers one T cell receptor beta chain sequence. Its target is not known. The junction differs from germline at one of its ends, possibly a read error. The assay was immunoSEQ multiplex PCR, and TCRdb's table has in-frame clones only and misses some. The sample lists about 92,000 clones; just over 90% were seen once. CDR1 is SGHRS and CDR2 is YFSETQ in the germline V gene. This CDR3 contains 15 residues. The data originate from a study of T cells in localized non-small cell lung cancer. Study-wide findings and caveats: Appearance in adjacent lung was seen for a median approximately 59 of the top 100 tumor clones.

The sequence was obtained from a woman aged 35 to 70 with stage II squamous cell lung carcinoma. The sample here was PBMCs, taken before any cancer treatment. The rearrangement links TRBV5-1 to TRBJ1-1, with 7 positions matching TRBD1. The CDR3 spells CASSPTGTENSEAFF. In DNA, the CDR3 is TGCGCCAGCAGCCCTACGGGGACAGAGAACAGTGAAGCTTTCTTT.